Listed here are 10 T cell receptor beta chains from one sample, sequenced in a study of cytomegalovirus exposure and HLA in healthy donors. Only in-frame clones appear in the TCRdb table, and some are missing; sequencing was by immunoSEQ multiplex PCR. The sample includes some 340,000 clones, around 90% of them seen just once. Sequencing was carried out using PBMCs. The receptors were gathered from a young woman in good health and CMV-seropositive.

This sequence joins TRBV27 and TRBJ1-5; D unresolved. V lost 5 bases and J 4 bases, leaving 6 bases between the germline ends. The CDR3 sequence is 12 residues long. CDR1 is MNHEY and CDR2 is SMNVEV in the germline V gene (reference sequence). CDR3 in amino acids: CASSRPNQPQHF. CDR3 sequence (DNA): TGTGCCAGCAGTCGACCTAATCAGCCCCAGCATTTT.

The gene calls are TRBV4-3 and TRBJ1-2, with a possible D match to TRBD1 (5 bases). The CDR3 runs to 15 residues. The V gene lost 0 bases and the J gene lost 5 bases, with 13 bases spanning the gap. Germline CDR1 reads LGHNA; CDR2 reads YSLEER. CDR3 residues: CASSQDSRRDYGYTF. The CDR3 nucleotides are TGCGCCAGCAGCCAAGATTCTCGCAGGGATTATGGCTACACCTTC.

This chain's CDR3 is CASSLRTSGGVGYNEQFF. For the CDR3, the DNA is TGTGCCAGCAGCCTCCGGACTAGCGGGGGGGTGGGTTACAATGAGCAGTTCTTC. The chain couples TRBV7-2 to TRBJ2-1, with 15 positions matching TRBD2. CDR3 size: 18 residues. The germline V gene has CDR1 SGHTA and CDR2 FQGNSA. V trimming: 5 bases; J trimming: 4 bases; junction bases outside the gene matches: 9. Full variable domain (missing parts from reference TRBV7-2 and TRBJ2-1): GAGVSQSPSNKVTEKGKDVELRCDPISGHTALYWYRQSLGQGLEFLIYFQGNSAPDKSGLPSDRFSAERTGGSVSTLTIQRTQQEDSAVYLCASSLRTSGGVGYNEQFFGPGTRLTVL.

The chain carries TRBV27 and TRBJ1-4; D gene uncertain. The CDR3 loop spans 13 amino acids. The V end lost 7 bases, the J end lost 5 bases, and 11 bases lay between the germline ends. From germline, CDR1 is MNHEY and CDR2 SMNVEV (reference sequence). The CDR3 protein is CASMGGSNEKLFF. CDR3 DNA sequence: TGTGCCAGCATGGGAGGTTCAAATGAAAAACTGTTTTTT.

This sequence joins TRBV4-1 and TRBJ1-1; 7 nucleotides match TRBD1. V was clipped by 2 bases and J by 5 bases; unmatched bases: 5. Per germline, CDR1 MGHRA and CDR2 YSYEKL. The CDR3 runs 14 residues. CDR3 coding DNA: TGCGCCAGCAGCCAATCGACAGGGCAGACTGAAGCTTTCTTT. It is translated as CASSQSTGQTEAFF.

V and J are TRBV28 and TRBJ2-6; the match to TRBD1 covers 10 bases. This CDR3 is 18 amino acids long. The germline V gene has CDR1 MDHEN and CDR2 SYDVKM. Germline trimming cut 6 bases from V and 0 bases from J; bases unmatched to any gene: 8. CDR3 residues: CASSEGTGVISGANVLTF. Written as DNA, the CDR3 is TGTGCCAGCAGCGAAGGGACAGGGGTCATCTCTGGGGCCAACGTCCTGACTTTC. Based on the CDR3 plus reference TRBV28 and TRBJ2-6, the full variable domain is DVKVTQSSRYLVKRTGEKVFLECVQDMDHENMFWYRQDPGLGLRLIYFSYDVKMKEKGDIPEGYSVSREKKERFSLILESASTNQTSMYLCASSEGTGVISGANVLTFGAGSRLTVL.

J is TRBJ2-7 and V is TRBV25-1; D uncertain. Trimming took 4 bases from V and 0 from J, leaving 13 bases between them. From germline, CDR1 is MGHDK and CDR2 SYGVNS. The CDR3 is 15 residues long. CDR3 region: CASSGPRSPSYEQYF. CDR3 coding DNA: TGTGCCAGCAGTGGCCCCCGCAGCCCCTCCTACGAGCAGTACTTC.

The chain links TRBV18 to TRBJ1-1; D is possibly TRBD1 (5 bases). Between the trimmed V and J ends, which lost 3 bases and 1 base, there was a span of 15 bases. CDR1 is KGHSH and CDR2 is LQKENI in the germline V gene. The CDR3 spans 16 residues. The CDR3 spells CASSPRMGGTNTEAFF. For the CDR3, the DNA is TGTGCCAGCTCACCCCGGATGGGGGGGACGAACACTGAAGCTTTCTTT. Drawing the rest from reference TRBV18 and TRBJ1-1, the complete variable domain is NAGVMQNPRHLVRRRGQEARLRCSPMKGHSHVYWYRQLPEEGLKFMVYLQKENIIDESGMPKERFSAEFPKEGPSILRIQQVVRGDSAAYFCASSPRMGGTNTEAFFGQGTRLTVV.

The table lists this clone with a count of one. The chain uses TRBV10-3 and TRBJ2-7; either TRBD1 or TRBD2 may supply D (6 bases each). From germline, CDR1 is ENHRY and CDR2 SYGVKD. V lost 10 bases to trimming and J lost 5 bases, with 24 bases between them. CDR3 length equals 15 residues. CDR3 sequence reads: CATGGDNQMGDEQYF. In DNA, the CDR3 is TGTGCCACCGGCGGGGACAACCAAATGGGGGACGAGCAGTACTTC.

The rearrangement joins TRBV6-6 to TRBJ2-7; 9 bases agree with TRBD1. The V gene end was trimmed by 2 bases and the J gene end by 1 base; junction bases not matched to a gene: 6. Germline V gene sequence: CDR1 MNHNY, CDR2 SVGAGI (reference sequence). CDR3 size: 16 residues. The CDR3 reads CASSYGSGTGSYEQYF. CDR3 coding DNA: TGTGCCAGCAGTTACGGGAGCGGGACAGGGTCCTACGAGCAGTACTTC.